The 2 T cell receptor beta chains reported below all come from one sample, sequenced in a study of blood T cells in healthy people across ages. With a J-beta primer mix and a sample-barcoded 5' primer, a second PCR ran 7 to 11 cycles. TCRdb fed the 5' RACE reads into MiXCR, producing one record per CDR3 protein. The table has 800,000 to 950,000 distinct CDR3 sequences, about 48% seen once. Sequences were obtained from blood. These receptors came from a man aged 30 to 39 in good health.

V is TRBV30 and J is TRBJ2-7; 8 positions match TRBD1. Germline CDR1 is GTSNPN and CDR2 is SVGIG (reference sequence). This CDR3 is 15 amino acids long. V shed 0 bases and J 2 bases; nucleotides not matched to a gene: 6. The CDR3 region is CAWSVIGQGTYEQYF. As DNA, the CDR3 is TGTGCCTGGAGTGTAATAGGACAGGGCACCTACGAGCAGTACTTC.

This clonotype was seen only once. This chain links TRBV27 with TRBJ1-2; no firm D call. Germline assignment: CDR1 MNHEY and CDR2 SMNVEV (reference sequence). CDR3 length equals 14 residues. Trimming pared 2 bases from V and 6 bases from J, leaving 13 bases between. The chain's CDR3 is CASSLRGGWDGYTF. DNA for the CDR3: TGTGCCAGCAGTTTAAGAGGAGGTTGGGATGGCTACACCTTC.